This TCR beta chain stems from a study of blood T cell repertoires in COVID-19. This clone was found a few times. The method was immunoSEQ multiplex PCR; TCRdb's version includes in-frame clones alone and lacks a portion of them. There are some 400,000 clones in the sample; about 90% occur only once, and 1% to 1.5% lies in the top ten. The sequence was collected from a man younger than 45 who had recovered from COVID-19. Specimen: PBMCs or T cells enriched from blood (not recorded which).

The CDR3 sequence is CASSPRRTENTGELFF. The CDR3 bases are TGTGCCAGCTCACCACGCCGGACAGAGAACACCGGGGAGCTGTTTTTT. The chain recombines TRBV18 with TRBJ2-2; possible D gene TRBD1, 6 bases. This CDR3 contains 16 residues. Germline V lookup: CDR1 KGHSH, CDR2 LQKENI. V was pared by 1 base and J by 1 base, with 10 bases between.